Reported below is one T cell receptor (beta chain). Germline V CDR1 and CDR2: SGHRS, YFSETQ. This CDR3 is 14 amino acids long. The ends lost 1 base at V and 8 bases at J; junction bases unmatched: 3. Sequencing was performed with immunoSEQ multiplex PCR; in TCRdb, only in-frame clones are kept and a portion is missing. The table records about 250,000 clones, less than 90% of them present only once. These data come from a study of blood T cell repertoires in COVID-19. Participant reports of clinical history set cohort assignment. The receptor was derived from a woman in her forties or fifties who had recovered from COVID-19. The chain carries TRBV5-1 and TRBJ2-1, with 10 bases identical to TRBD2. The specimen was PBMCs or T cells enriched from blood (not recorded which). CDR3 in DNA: TGCGCCAGCAGCTTGAATCTAGCGGGAGATGAGCAGTTCTTC. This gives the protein CASSLNLAGDEQFF.